One sample yielded the 30 T cell receptor beta chains listed below, sequenced in a study of T-cell reconstitution after alpha-beta-depleted transplantation in children. It was with unique molecular identifiers that the TCRbeta library was prepared. A single record per CDR3 protein comes from TCRdb applying MiXCR to the PCR reads. Of fewer than 550,000 distinct CDR3 sequences in the sample, roughly 10% are singletons; the top ten hold 14%. Sequencing used PBMCs, mostly from graft donor cells, obtained 180 days after TCRalphabeta/CD19-depleted stem cell transplant. Receptors were obtained from a female patient aged 2-9 years who had a stem cell transplant for aplastic anemia, so the T cells may come from the graft donor.

The genes are TRBV7-2 and TRBJ1-3; D possibly corresponds to TRBD1 (5 bases). This CDR3 has 17 residues. V was cut by 5 bases and J by 0 bases, with 17 bases left in between. Germline V gives CDR1 SGHTA, CDR2 FQGNSA. Here the CDR3 reads CASSTANRMTSGNTIYF. The CDR3 nucleotides are TGTGCCAGCAGCACCGCTAACAGGATGACCTCTGGAAACACCATATATTTT.

The gene calls are TRBV11-3 and TRBJ2-1, with 9 bases matching TRBD2. Germline V gene data show CDR1 as SGHNT and CDR2 as YENEEA. This CDR3 has 15 residues. The junction had 9 bases not matched to a gene; V was cut back by 5 bases and J by 7 bases. This CDR3 is CASSAGTSGPNEQFF. The CDR3 bases are TGTGCCAGCAGCGCCGGAACTAGCGGGCCAAATGAGCAGTTCTTC.

This clonotype was observed a handful of times. The chain recombines TRBV15 with TRBJ2-7, with 7 positions matching TRBD1. The trim removed 3 bases at V and 3 bases at J, leaving 11 bases unmatched. The CDR3 has 16 amino acids. In germline, CDR1 is LNHNV, CDR2 YYDKDF (reference sequence). The CDR3 protein is CATSRGSQGSGYEQYV. The CDR3 region has the DNA TGTGCCACCAGCAGGGGATCACAGGGGTCAGGCTACGAGCAGTACGTC.

This clonotype has at least ten counts. This chain uses TRBV7-2 with TRBJ1-1; D is unresolved. The CDR3 has 16 amino acids. Trimming pared 1 base from V and 2 bases from J, leaving 14 bases between. The germline gives CDR1 SGHTA, CDR2 FQGNSA. This CDR3 reads CASSLVPSGHNTEAFF. DNA of the CDR3: TGTGCCAGCAGCTTAGTCCCCTCCGGTCATAACACTGAAGCTTTCTTT.

The gene calls are TRBV20-1 and TRBJ2-1; 13 bases map to TRBD2. The CDR3 is made up of 16 amino acids. The germline gives CDR1 DFQATT, CDR2 SNEGSKA (reference sequence). Unmatched junction bases numbered 8, after V lost 6 bases and J lost 3 bases. CDR3 coding DNA: TGCAGTGCCCGTGGACTAGCGGGAGTAGACTACAATGAGCAGTTCTTC. Protein product: CSARGLAGVDYNEQFF.

The chain uses TRBV18 and TRBJ2-7, with D possibly TRBD2 on 6 matching bases. V lost 4 bases and J 2 bases, leaving 12 bases between the germline ends. The CDR3 loop spans 14 amino acids. Germline values: CDR1 KGHSH, CDR2 LQKENI. The CDR3 region has the DNA TGTGCCAGCTCACTTAGCGGAGCTACCTACGAGCAGTACGTC. Its protein product is CASSLSGATYEQYV.

V is TRBV28 and J is TRBJ2-1; maybe TRBD2 (6 bases). Germline CDR1 reads MDHEN; CDR2 reads SYDVKM. The CDR3 spans 14 residues. V gave up 1 base and J gave up 10 bases, with 14 bases separating them. CDR3 residues: CASSLFELAREQFF. In nucleotides, the CDR3 is TGTGCCAGCAGTTTATTTGAACTAGCAAGGGAGCAGTTCTTC.

This clonotype showed up just a few times. The rearrangement joins TRBV12-3 or TRBV12-4 to TRBJ2-2; tentatively, D is TRBD2 (5 bases). The CDR3 is made up of 17 amino acids. V lost 3 bases and J 7 bases, leaving 21 bases between the germline ends. The CDR3 reads CASSLRPGESGFGELFF. As DNA, the CDR3 is TGTGCCAGCAGTTTGAGGCCCGGGGAGAGTGGGTTCGGGGAGCTGTTTTTT.

This clonotype was picked up a small number of times. This chain's CDR3 is CASSLDSQFYEQYF. The CDR3 DNA follows: TGTGCCAGCAGTTTAGACAGCCAATTTTACGAGCAGTACTTC. The V and J genes are TRBV27 and TRBJ2-7, with TRBD1 as a possible D gene (5 bases). From germline, CDR1 is MNHEY and CDR2 SMNVEV (reference sequence). The CDR3 is made up of 14 amino acids. Trimming took off 2 bases at V and 4 bases at J, with 12 bases between the two ends.

This clonotype has more than one count but fewer than ten. This chain links TRBV20-1 with TRBJ2-7; D is uncertain. Germline CDR1 reads DFQATT; CDR2 reads SNEGSKA (reference sequence). Trimming left V 1 base short and J 3 bases short, with 7 bases between. The CDR3 has 12 residues. CDR3 protein: CSARVGVYEQYF. In DNA, the CDR3 is TGCAGTGCTAGAGTAGGTGTCTACGAGCAGTACTTC.

This clonotype has a handful of counts. The chain recombines TRBV7-9 with TRBJ1-2; no firm D call. V lost 8 bases, J lost 2 bases, and 12 bases lay in between. Germline loops: CDR1 SEHNR, CDR2 FQNEAQ (reference sequence). The CDR3 has 13 amino acids. CDR3 amino acids: CASASRENYGYTF. Here the CDR3 DNA reads TGTGCCAGCGCGTCCCGGGAGAACTATGGCTACACCTTC. The whole variable domain, remainder taken from reference TRBV7-9 and TRBJ1-2, is DTGVSQNPRHKITKRGQNVTFRCDPISEHNRLYWYRQTLGQGPEFLTYFQNEAQLEKSRLLSDRFSAERPKGSFSTLEIQRTEQGDSAMYLCASASRENYGYTFGSGTRLTVV.

The V gene is TRBV5-1, the J gene TRBJ1-1, with TRBD1 identical over 8 bases. Germline loops: CDR1 SGHRS, CDR2 YFSETQ. The CDR3 totals 15 residues. V was pared by 4 bases and J by 1 base, with 6 bases of the junction left unmatched. The CDR3 DNA follows: TGCGCCAGCAGCCCTCAGGGGGCCGGGAACACTGAAGCTTTCTTT. It translates to CASSPQGAGNTEAFF.

In this sample, this clonotype turned up once. The V call is TRBV12-3 or TRBV12-4, the J call TRBJ2-5; D is undetermined. Trimming removed 7 bases from V and 5 bases from J, with 17 bases in between. The CDR3 extends over 14 amino acids. The CDR3 here is CASINPPQLETQYF. CDR3 coding DNA: TGTGCCAGCATTAATCCCCCCCAGTTGGAGACCCAGTACTTC.

The sample holds a few counts of this clonotype. The chain uses TRBV7-7 and TRBJ2-3, with 9 bases matching TRBD1. Germline-derived CDR1 and CDR2 are SSHAT and FNYEAQ (reference sequence). V dropped 4 bases and J dropped 6; count of bases not matched to a gene: 5. This CDR3 spans 14 amino acids. The CDR3 is CASSSTGGSDTQYF. The CDR3 DNA reads TGTGCCAGCAGCTCGACAGGGGGTTCTGATACGCAGTATTTT.

This clonotype was counted many times. The chain couples TRBV29-1 to TRBJ1-4, with D possibly TRBD1 on 6 matching bases. V shed 4 bases and J shed 3 bases, with 9 bases lying between them. CDR3 length: 13 amino acids. Germline CDR1 SQVTM, CDR2 ANQGSEA. CDR3 DNA sequence: TGCAGCGTTGGACAGGCGCCTAATGAAAAACTGTTTTTT. Protein product: CSVGQAPNEKLFF.

This clonotype was recorded a few times. The rearrangement links TRBV12-3 or TRBV12-4 to TRBJ2-3; the match to TRBD2 covers 9 bases. V lost 2 bases and J lost 2; bases outside the gene matches: 5. This CDR3 contains 16 residues. CDR3 protein: CASSLSGLAVTDTQYF. CDR3 nucleotide sequence: TGTGCCAGCAGTTTATCGGGACTAGCCGTCACAGATACGCAGTATTTT.

This chain links TRBV10-1 with TRBJ2-1; 10 bases line up with TRBD2. The germline V gene has CDR1 WNHNN and CDR2 SYGVQD (reference sequence). The CDR3 has 16 amino acids. Unmatched junction bases numbered 4, after V lost 3 bases and J lost 2 bases. The CDR3 DNA is TGCGCCAGCAGTGAAGCGAGCGGGAGGGCCTACAATGAGCAGTTCTTC. Its translation is CASSEASGRAYNEQFF.

This clonotype turned up a few times. The rearrangement joins TRBV5-1 to TRBJ1-5, with D unresolved. V lost 10 bases to trimming and J lost 3 bases, with 2 bases between them. Germline loops: CDR1 SGHRS, CDR2 YFSETQ. The CDR3 extends over 9 amino acids. The CDR3 DNA reads as TGCGCCTTCAATCAGCCCCAGCATTTT. It encodes CAFNQPQHF.

The J gene is TRBJ2-2, the V gene TRBV19; perhaps D is TRBD1 or TRBD2 (5 bases each). The V end was cut by 6 bases, the J end by 0 bases, with 14 bases between. This CDR3 has 16 amino acids. Germline assignment: CDR1 LNHDA and CDR2 SQIVND (reference sequence). The CDR3 protein is CASRPRDPSNTGELFF. Here the CDR3 DNA reads TGTGCCAGTAGACCTCGGGACCCCTCGAACACCGGGGAGCTGTTTTTT.

This clonotype has just a few counts. V and J are TRBV7-9 and TRBJ2-1; D gene unclear. The CDR3 loop spans 15 amino acids. CDR1 and CDR2 (germline): SEHNR, FQNEAQ (reference sequence). V lost 5 bases to trimming and J lost 8 bases, with 19 bases between them. CDR3 sequence: CASSPNYAFSDEQFF. The CDR3 DNA follows: TGTGCCAGCAGCCCAAATTACGCCTTCTCCGATGAGCAGTTCTTC. Full variable domain (rest looked up from reference TRBV7-9 and TRBJ2-1): DTGVSQNPRHKITKRGQNVTFRCDPISEHNRLYWYRQTLGQGPEFLTYFQNEAQLEKSRLLSDRFSAERPKGSFSTLEIQRTEQGDSAMYLCASSPNYAFSDEQFFGPGTRLTVL.

The genes are TRBV7-9 and TRBJ1-6; D is undetermined. CDR1 SEHNR and CDR2 FQNEAQ come from the germline V gene (reference sequence). Trimming stripped 1 base from V and 7 bases from J, with 8 bases between. CDR3 length: 14 residues. DNA of the CDR3: TGTGCCAGCAGCTTAGGGCAGCCCAATTCACCCCTCCACTTT. Residues: CASSLGQPNSPLHF.

This clonotype was found a few times. Here the CDR3 DNA reads TGTGCCAGCAGCTCCCCCCGGACAGGGCTTAACCAAGAGACCCAGTACTTC. It yields the protein CASSSPRTGLNQETQYF. The chain carries TRBV7-9 and TRBJ2-5, with 8 bases aligning to TRBD1. This CDR3 is 17 amino acids long. Germline lookup yields CDR1 SEHNR and CDR2 FQNEAQ (reference sequence). Trimming removed 4 bases from V and 0 bases from J; junction bases left unmatched: 10.

V gene TRBV4-3 combines with J gene TRBJ2-2; D might be TRBD1 (6 bases). The V gene's germline CDR1 is LGHNA and CDR2 YSLEER. V was cut by 0 bases and J by 5 bases, with 13 bases left in between. There are 16 residues in the CDR3. In DNA form, the CDR3 reads TGCGCCAGCAGCCAAGAATCGGACAGCCTTACCGGGGAGCTGTTTTTT. Translated, it gives CASSQESDSLTGELFF.

The V call is TRBV12-3 or TRBV12-4, the J call TRBJ1-1; D may be TRBD1 (6 bases). This CDR3 contains 17 residues. The V and J ends lost 5 bases and 0 bases respectively, with 19 bases between them. The CDR3 protein is CASSPPRGRALNTEAFF. CDR3 DNA sequence: TGTGCCAGCAGTCCTCCCAGGGGCCGCGCCCTGAACACTGAAGCTTTCTTT.

The chain uses TRBV7-9 and TRBJ2-1; D tentatively fits TRBD1 or TRBD2 (5 bases each). CDR1 and CDR2 (germline): SEHNR, FQNEAQ (reference sequence). This CDR3 is built from 15 residues. The V end was cut by 5 bases, the J end by 5 bases, with 16 bases between. CDR3 bases: TGTGCCAGCAGCGGTGGGGAGAGGGACCACAATGAGCAGTTCTTC. Amino acid sequence: CASSGGERDHNEQFF.

The table lists this clonotype with many counts. This sequence joins TRBV12-3 or TRBV12-4 and TRBJ1-3; D is uncertain. V was clipped by 1 base and J by 7 bases, with 5 bases between them. The CDR3 has 12 amino acids. DNA for the CDR3: TGTGCCAGCAGTTTAGACCCGAACACCATATATTTT. It translates to CASSLDPNTIYF.

In this sample, this clonotype turned up a few times. The rearrangement uses TRBV12-3 or TRBV12-4 and TRBJ2-3, with D possibly matching TRBD1 (6 bases). This CDR3 contains 15 residues. The V gene lost 5 bases and the J gene lost 1 base, with 13 bases spanning the gap. In nucleotides, the CDR3 is TGTGCCAGCAGTACCAGGGGACACGGCACAGATACGCAGTATTTT. It specifies CASSTRGHGTDTQYF.

This sequence joins TRBV12-3 or TRBV12-4 and TRBJ2-7; TRBD2 agrees at 8 bases. Trimming at V came to 3 bases and at J to 7 bases, leaving 2 bases not matched to a gene. This CDR3 contains 12 residues. This CDR3 reads CASSFGGGEQYV. For the CDR3, the DNA is TGTGCCAGCAGTTTCGGGGGGGGAGAGCAGTACGTC.

This clonotype has ten or more counts. This chain connects TRBV2 to TRBJ1-5; maybe TRBD1 (5 bases). This CDR3 is built from 16 residues. Per germline, CDR1 SNHLY and CDR2 FYNNEI. The ends were cut back, 9 bases at V and 0 bases at J, with 18 bases in the middle. In DNA, the CDR3 is TGTGCCAGTGGACCCTTGGACACCTCTAGCAATCAGCCCCAGCATTTT. This codes for CASGPLDTSSNQPQHF.

This chain's CDR3 is CASSQDWGLGTGVHNEQFF. The CDR3 DNA sequence: TGTGCCAGCAGCCAAGATTGGGGCCTGGGGACAGGGGTTCACAATGAGCAGTTCTTC. The J gene is TRBJ2-1, the V gene TRBV14; 10 nucleotides line up with TRBD1. V was pared by 0 bases and J by 5 bases, with 13 bases of the junction left unmatched. CDR3 length: 19 amino acids. Germline CDR1 SGHDN, CDR2 FVKESK.